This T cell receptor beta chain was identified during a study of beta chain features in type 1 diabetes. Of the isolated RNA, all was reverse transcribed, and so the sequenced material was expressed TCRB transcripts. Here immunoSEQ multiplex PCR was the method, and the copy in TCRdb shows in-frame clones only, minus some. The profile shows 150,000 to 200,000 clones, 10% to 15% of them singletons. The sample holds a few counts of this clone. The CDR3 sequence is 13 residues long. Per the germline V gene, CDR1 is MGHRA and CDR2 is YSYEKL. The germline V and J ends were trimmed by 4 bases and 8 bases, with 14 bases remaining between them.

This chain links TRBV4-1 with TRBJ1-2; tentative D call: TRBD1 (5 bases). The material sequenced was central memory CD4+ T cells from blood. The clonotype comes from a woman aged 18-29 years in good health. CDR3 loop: CASSLVGGKGYTF. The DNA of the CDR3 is TGCGCCAGCAGCCTGGTCGGGGGTAAGGGCTACACCTTC.